The T cell receptor (beta chain) under discussion was sequenced for a study of regulatory T cells in long-lasting Graves disease. Trimming took 5 bases from V and 2 from J, leaving 12 bases between them. CDR1 SEHNR and CDR2 FQNEAQ come from the germline V gene (reference sequence). This CDR3 has 14 amino acids. Through Arm-PCR of CDR3 regions and iRepertoire HTBI primers, TCR beta libraries were built. TCRdb re-called the multiplex PCR reads with MiXCR, one entry per CDR3 protein. Found here are about 660,000 distinct CDR3 sequences, about 30% of them singletons; the top ten hold roughly 40%. The time point here: persistent/refractory GD, antithyroid drugs over 5 years with positive TRAb. From PBMCs, RNA was extracted and then used to make the TCR library.

This chain uses TRBV7-9 with TRBJ1-1; D is unresolved. Sequenced here: peripheral blood mononuclear cells (PBMCs), sampled when the disease was refractory, from a patient treated with antithyroid drugs. This TCR came from a female donor with Graves disease. The DNA for the CDR3 is TGTGCCAGCAGCAGCGGACCGTTCAACACTGAAGCTTTCTTT. Translation gives CASSSGPFNTEAFF.